This TCR beta chain came from a study of blood T cells in healthy people across ages. Broader study findings: The authors considered diversity estimates from one million T cells to be underestimates.

For the second PCR, which ran for about 6 to 11 cycles, a sample-barcoded 5' primer and a J-beta primer mix were used. One entry per CDR3 protein results from TCRdb running MiXCR on the 5' RACE reads. The data show 2 million or so distinct CDR3 sequences, with about 49% seen just once and roughly 2% held by the top ten. Germline CDR1 SGHRS, CDR2 YFSETQ. Trimming at V came to 3 bases and at J to 1 base, leaving 2 bases not matched to a gene. The CDR3 has 14 residues. Worth noting for this clonotype: Its target is not known.

The chain has TRBV5-1 and TRBJ1-1; 8 bases fit TRBD1. Sequencing was carried out using blood. The origin of this receptor is a woman between 40 and 55 years old in good health. The CDR3 DNA reads as TGCGCCAGCAGCTGGGACAGGCCGAACACTGAAGCTTTCTTT. Protein product: CASSWDRPNTEAFF.